The 6 T cell receptor beta chains presented below share a single source sample, sequenced in a study of regulatory T cells in long-lasting Graves disease. Arm-PCR of CDR3 regions with iRepertoire HTBI primers generated TCR beta libraries. Each CDR3 protein gets one entry after TCRdb re-called the multiplex PCR reads with MiXCR. The table shows hundreds of thousands of distinct CDR3 sequences, with roughly a sixth occurring only once. Described time point: newly diagnosed GD, antithyroid drugs for less than 3 months. There was RNA extracted from PBMCs, and the TCR library was made from it. Specimen: peripheral blood mononuclear cells (PBMCs), collected at new diagnosis, from a patient treated with antithyroid drugs. These receptor sequences come from a female donor with Graves disease.

This chain uses TRBV7-2 with TRBJ2-1, with TRBD2 matching over 16 bases. V shed 1 base, J shed 8 bases, and the junction held 17 bases outside the gene matches. This CDR3 is 21 amino acids long. Germline assignment: CDR1 SGHTA and CDR2 FQGNSA. CDR3 bases: TGTGCCAGCAGCTTAGTACTGGGTGGAGGGACTAGCGGGAGGGCCCTCGATGAGCAGTTCTTC. This codes for CASSLVLGGGTSGRALDEQFF.

This clonotype was detected ten times or more. The chain uses TRBV5-1 and TRBJ1-1; D is uncertain. The CDR3 totals 14 residues. V lost 7 bases and J lost 8, with 21 bases in between. Germline CDR1 SGHRS, CDR2 YFSETQ. CDR3 nucleotides: TGCGCCAGCCGCAAAGAAGCCGGTTCGGTGGAAGCTTTCTTT. It translates to CASRKEAGSVEAFF.

This clonotype was counted ten times or more. J is TRBJ1-4 and V is TRBV5-4, with a tentative D call TRBD1 (6 bases). Per the germline V gene, CDR1 is SGHNT and CDR2 is YYREEE (reference sequence). V dropped 4 bases and J dropped 6 bases, with 13 bases sitting between them. The CDR3 consists of 14 residues. CDR3 region: CASSQGSGDEKLFF. CDR3 in DNA: TGTGCCAGCAGCCAGGGGTCGGGGGATGAAAAACTGTTTTTT.

This clonotype was counted once. The chain carries TRBV6-1 and TRBJ1-6; TRBD1 agrees at 7 bases. Germline CDR1 is MNHNS and CDR2 is SASEGT. CDR3 length: 15 amino acids. V lost 7 bases and J lost 3; bases outside the gene matches: 6. CDR3 protein: CASTLGQDYNSPLHF. CDR3 coding DNA: TGTGCCAGCACATTAGGACAGGACTATAATTCACCCCTCCACTTT.

This clonotype showed up many times. This rearrangement joins TRBV7-2 to TRBJ1-1; D is undetermined. Trimming took off 1 base at V and 4 bases at J, with 7 bases between the two ends. This CDR3 is 13 amino acids long. Germline CDR1 SGHTA, CDR2 FQGNSA. The CDR3 bases are TGTGCCAGCAGCTTAGGGCAGATCACTGAAGCTTTCTTT. Its translation: CASSLGQITEAFF.

In regard to this clonotype: A much larger clone sits a single nucleotide away, making a read error possible. The J gene is TRBJ2-3, the V gene TRBV12-3 or TRBV12-4; D is unresolved. This CDR3 has 13 residues. V was shortened by 5 bases and J by 6 bases, with 12 bases between the two germline ends. DNA of the CDR3: TGTGCCAGCAGTCCCGTAATGCCTGATACGCAGTATTTT. Protein sequence: CASSPVMPDTQYF.